This TCR beta chain was sequenced during a study of T cell responses to AZD1222 COVID-19 vaccine. About the research overall: Second-dose recipients at about 4 or about 12 weeks were treated as one pooled group.

Points on this clone: Its cognate antigen is unknown.

Germline V gives CDR1 WNHNN, CDR2 SYGVQD (reference sequence). The CDR3 is 16 amino acids. V was shortened by 0 bases and J by 3 bases, with 11 bases between the two germline ends. General observations from the study: The number of AZD1222 recipients seropositive at baseline was only 5 to 7. All repertoire sampling was performed exclusively after the peak T cell response.

Profiling relied on immunoSEQ multiplex PCR, and the TCRdb table lists in-frame clones only, not all of them. The sample contains under 140,000 clones, roughly four fifths of which appear only once. This clonotype was sampled from an adult in good health. V is TRBV10-1 and J is TRBJ2-2; D is unclear. Sample: peripheral blood, taken on day 0 of AZD1222 vaccination. CDR3: CASSESAKHHTGELFF. In DNA form, the CDR3 reads TGCGCCAGCAGTGAGTCTGCAAAACATCACACCGGGGAGCTGTTTTTT.